The 18 T cell receptor beta chains in this list originate from one sample, sequenced in a study of cytomegalovirus exposure and HLA in healthy donors. Only in-frame clones appear in the TCRdb table, and some are missing; sequencing was by immunoSEQ multiplex PCR. Seen here are 250,000 or so clones, around nine tenths observed once, and the top ten hold less than 3%. The specimen sequenced was PBMCs. The receptors originated from a man between 18 and 35 years old in good health and CMV-seronegative.

This chain links TRBV7-9 with TRBJ2-3; D is possibly TRBD2 (5 bases). V was pared by 5 bases and J by 0 bases, with 12 bases between. CDR3 length: 15 amino acids. The germline V gene has CDR1 SEHNR and CDR2 FQNEAQ (reference sequence). CDR3 residues: CASSPLGGSTDTQYF. As DNA, the CDR3 is TGTGCCAGCAGCCCCCTAGGCGGGAGCACAGATACGCAGTATTTT.

The J gene is TRBJ2-7, the V gene TRBV30; D is unclear. The germline CDR1 and CDR2 sequences are GTSNPN and SVGIG (reference sequence). The CDR3 spans 11 residues. Trimming took 0 bases from V and 7 from J, leaving 7 bases between them. CDR3 nucleotide sequence: TGTGCCTGGAGTGTACTTGAGGAGCAGTACTTC. It translates to CAWSVLEEQYF.

This chain connects TRBV6-1 to TRBJ1-2; D unresolved. The CDR3 length is 15 residues. CDR1 and CDR2 (germline): MNHNS, SASEGT. V dropped 5 bases and J dropped 5 bases, with 18 bases sitting between them. The CDR3 sequence: CASSPYRVSRYGYTF. DNA for the CDR3: TGTGCCAGCAGTCCCTATCGGGTTTCTAGGTATGGCTACACCTTC.

The V and J genes are TRBV4-3 and TRBJ2-2; maybe TRBD1 (5 bases). Trimming left V 7 bases short and J 1 base short, with 10 bases between. Per germline, CDR1 LGHNA and CDR2 YSLEER. The CDR3 is made up of 14 amino acids. The CDR3 nucleotides read TGCGCCAGCATCCCAAGGGGGAACACCGGGGAGCTGTTTTTT. Protein: CASIPRGNTGELFF.

The chain is built from TRBV18 and TRBJ1-2, with 9 bases matching TRBD1. With 3 bases clipped from V and 5 bases from J, the junction kept 13 bases outside the gene matches. Germline V gene lookup returns CDR1 KGHSH and CDR2 LQKENI. This CDR3 has 17 residues. The CDR3 region is CASSPGTGITFFYGYTF. The CDR3 region has the DNA TGTGCCAGCTCACCCGGGACAGGGATTACTTTTTTTTATGGCTACACCTTC.

This clone was observed once. V is TRBV5-1 and J is TRBJ2-3; D possibly corresponds to TRBD1 (6 bases). Trimming left V 4 bases short and J 4 bases short, with 13 bases between. In germline, CDR1 is SGHRS, CDR2 YFSETQ. This CDR3 has 14 residues. The CDR3 bases are TGCGCCAGCAGCCTCAGGGGAACGGCAGATACGCAGTATTTT. This codes for CASSLRGTADTQYF.

The rearrangement links TRBV2 to TRBJ2-5; 9 bases map to TRBD2. The CDR3 length is 16 residues. From germline, CDR1 is SNHLY and CDR2 FYNNEI. Germline trimming cut 6 bases from V and 4 bases from J; bases unmatched to any gene: 12. CDR3 DNA sequence: TGTGCCAGCAGAGTAGCGGGAGTCGGATCGGGAGAGACCCAGTACTTC. Translated, it gives CASRVAGVGSGETQYF.

The rearrangement uses TRBV7-2 and TRBJ2-1; 10 bases are shared with TRBD1. Germline V lookup: CDR1 SGHTA, CDR2 FQGNSA. The CDR3 extends over 15 amino acids. V dropped 7 bases and J dropped 4; count of bases not matched to a gene: 7. The CDR3 sequence: CASTRTGGIYNEQFF. CDR3 coding DNA: TGTGCCAGCACCCGGACAGGGGGGATTTACAATGAGCAGTTCTTC.

This rearrangement joins TRBV6-5 to TRBJ2-7; D possibly corresponds to TRBD2 (7 bases). V shed 11 bases and J shed 2 bases, with 19 bases lying between them. From germline, CDR1 is MNHEY and CDR2 SVGAGI. The CDR3 is made up of 14 amino acids. In DNA form, the CDR3 reads TGTGCCGGACCGCCGGGGGGCCAAGCCTACGAGCAGTACTTC. It yields the protein CAGPPGGQAYEQYF.

The chain couples TRBV4-3 to TRBJ2-7; D uncertain. The CDR3 totals 17 residues. V shed 0 bases and J shed 0 bases, with 15 bases lying between them. Looked up from germline, CDR1 is LGHNA and CDR2 is YSLEER. The CDR3 nucleotides are TGCGCCAGCAGCCAAGAACCCGCAGGCCATCTCTCCTACGAGCAGTACTTC. It codes for CASSQEPAGHLSYEQYF.

This clone was recorded only once. V and J are TRBV30 and TRBJ2-1; D remains unclear. Germline assignment: CDR1 GTSNPN and CDR2 SVGIG (reference sequence). The CDR3 sequence is 13 residues long. Between the trimmed V and J ends, which lost 1 base and 2 bases, there was a span of 6 bases. The CDR3 spells CAWSGGAYNEQFF. The CDR3 DNA is TGTGCCTGGAGTGGAGGAGCCTACAATGAGCAGTTCTTC. The full variable domain, its missing parts supplied by reference TRBV30 and TRBJ2-1, is SQTIHQWPATLVQPVGSPLSLECTVEGTSNPNLYWYRQAAGRGLQLLFYSVGIGQISSEVPQNLSASRPQDRQFILSSKKLLLSDSGFYLCAWSGGAYNEQFFGPGTRLTVL.

Here the CDR3 DNA reads TGCGCCAGCAGCTTCGGCGGGAGAAAAACCGGGGAGCTGTTTTTT. This sequence encodes CASSFGGRKTGELFF. This chain uses TRBV5-1 with TRBJ2-2, with 7 positions matching TRBD2. The V and J ends lost 2 bases and 5 bases, in that order; junction bases with no gene match: 6. Germline V lookup: CDR1 SGHRS, CDR2 YFSETQ. CDR3 length: 15 residues.

The chain has TRBV4-3 and TRBJ2-7; 8 bases align to TRBD1. V was pared by 5 bases and J by 3 bases, with 12 bases of the junction left unmatched. Germline V lookup: CDR1 LGHNA, CDR2 YSLEER. The CDR3 has 16 amino acids. This CDR3 reads CASSTGRARGRYEQYF. The CDR3 DNA is TGCGCCAGCAGCACAGGAAGGGCCAGGGGGCGCTACGAGCAGTACTTC.

This chain joins TRBV27 and TRBJ2-3; 7 nucleotides agree with TRBD2. Germline values: CDR1 MNHEY, CDR2 SMNVEV (reference sequence). Trimming removed 6 bases from V and 4 bases from J; junction bases left unmatched: 16. The CDR3 length is 17 residues. The CDR3: CASRRSVKRGGADTQYF. The DNA for the CDR3 is TGTGCCAGCAGAAGATCGGTTAAGCGGGGTGGGGCAGATACGCAGTATTTT.

This chain connects TRBV29-1 to TRBJ2-7; 7 positions agree with TRBD1. Germline CDR1 is SQVTM and CDR2 is ANQGSEA. V shed 7 bases and J 2 bases; nucleotides not matched to a gene: 8. The CDR3 is 13 amino acids. The CDR3 sequence is CSAKQGPAYEQYF. The CDR3 nucleotides are TGCAGCGCTAAACAGGGGCCTGCCTACGAGCAGTACTTC.

This chain joins TRBV19 and TRBJ2-7, with TRBD2 identical over 7 bases. CDR3 length: 15 amino acids. Germline CDR1 reads LNHDA; CDR2 reads SQIVND (reference sequence). The trim removed 0 bases at V and 0 bases at J, leaving 2 bases unmatched. CDR3 nucleotides: TGTGCCAGTAGTATAGACGGGACTACCTCCTACGAGCAGTACTTC. This translates into CASSIDGTTSYEQYF.

The genes are TRBV27 and TRBJ2-3; unclear D gene. The CDR3 extends over 14 amino acids. Germline CDR1 is MNHEY and CDR2 is SMNVEV (reference sequence). V dropped 6 bases and J dropped 0 bases, with 10 bases sitting between them. CDR3 loop: CASSPITSTDTQYF. The CDR3, as DNA: TGTGCCAGCAGCCCGATCACTAGCACAGATACGCAGTATTTT.

This clone is a singleton in its sample. The chain carries TRBV9 and TRBJ2-1; TRBD2 agrees at 12 bases. Looked up from germline, CDR1 is SGDLS and CDR2 is YYNGEE. The trim removed 2 bases at V and 6 bases at J, leaving 3 bases unmatched. CDR3 length: 15 amino acids. This chain's CDR3 is CASSVGLAGPNEQFF. CDR3 in DNA: TGTGCCAGCAGCGTCGGACTAGCGGGGCCCAATGAGCAGTTCTTC.